One and the same sample provided the 4 T cell receptor beta chains below, sequenced in a study of blood T cell repertoires in COVID-19. The protocol was immunoSEQ multiplex PCR, while the TCRdb copy is restricted to in-frame clones and leaves out a portion. The sample records about 200,000 clones, just under 85% being singletons. The sequencing sample was made of peripheral blood. These receptor sequences come from a man in his sixties with COVID-19, enrolled during active disease.

This clone was observed many times. The chain couples TRBV2 to TRBJ2-5; D is ambiguous. CDR1 and CDR2 from the germline V gene are SNHLY and FYNNEI. Trimming took 8 bases from V and 1 from J, leaving 8 bases between them. The CDR3 extends over 12 amino acids. The DNA of the CDR3 is TGTGCCAGCGGGCCAACCCAAGAGACCCAGTACTTC. This codes for CASGPTQETQYF.

V is TRBV7-8 and J is TRBJ1-1, with TRBD1 identical over 8 bases. This CDR3 comprises 14 residues. J gave up 5 bases and V 3 bases, and 5 bases lay outside the gene matches. Germline V gene data show CDR1 as SGHVS and CDR2 as FQNEAQ. The CDR3 DNA reads as TGTGCCAGCAGCTTTCTGGACAGGGAGACTGAAGCTTTCTTT. Residues: CASSFLDRETEAFF.

This clone was counted only a few times. The rearrangement uses TRBV18 and TRBJ1-1, with 7 bases lining up with TRBD1. The J segment lost 1 base and the V segment lost 3 bases, leaving 2 bases of the junction unmatched. Germline-derived CDR1 and CDR2 are KGHSH and LQKENI. This CDR3 spans 14 amino acids. CDR3 sequence reads: CASSPGQENTEAFF. The CDR3 DNA reads TGTGCCAGCTCACCCGGACAGGAGAACACTGAAGCTTTCTTT.

V is TRBV6-2 or TRBV6-3 and J is TRBJ2-6; 10 bases fit TRBD1. CDR1 and CDR2 (germline): MNHEY, SVGEGT. Unmatched junction bases numbered 7, after V lost 2 bases and J lost 0 bases. The CDR3 runs to 19 residues. CDR3 amino acids: CASSYRDRGTFSGANVLTF. The CDR3 coding sequence is TGTGCCAGCAGTTACCGGGACAGGGGAACTTTCTCTGGGGCCAACGTCCTGACTTTC.